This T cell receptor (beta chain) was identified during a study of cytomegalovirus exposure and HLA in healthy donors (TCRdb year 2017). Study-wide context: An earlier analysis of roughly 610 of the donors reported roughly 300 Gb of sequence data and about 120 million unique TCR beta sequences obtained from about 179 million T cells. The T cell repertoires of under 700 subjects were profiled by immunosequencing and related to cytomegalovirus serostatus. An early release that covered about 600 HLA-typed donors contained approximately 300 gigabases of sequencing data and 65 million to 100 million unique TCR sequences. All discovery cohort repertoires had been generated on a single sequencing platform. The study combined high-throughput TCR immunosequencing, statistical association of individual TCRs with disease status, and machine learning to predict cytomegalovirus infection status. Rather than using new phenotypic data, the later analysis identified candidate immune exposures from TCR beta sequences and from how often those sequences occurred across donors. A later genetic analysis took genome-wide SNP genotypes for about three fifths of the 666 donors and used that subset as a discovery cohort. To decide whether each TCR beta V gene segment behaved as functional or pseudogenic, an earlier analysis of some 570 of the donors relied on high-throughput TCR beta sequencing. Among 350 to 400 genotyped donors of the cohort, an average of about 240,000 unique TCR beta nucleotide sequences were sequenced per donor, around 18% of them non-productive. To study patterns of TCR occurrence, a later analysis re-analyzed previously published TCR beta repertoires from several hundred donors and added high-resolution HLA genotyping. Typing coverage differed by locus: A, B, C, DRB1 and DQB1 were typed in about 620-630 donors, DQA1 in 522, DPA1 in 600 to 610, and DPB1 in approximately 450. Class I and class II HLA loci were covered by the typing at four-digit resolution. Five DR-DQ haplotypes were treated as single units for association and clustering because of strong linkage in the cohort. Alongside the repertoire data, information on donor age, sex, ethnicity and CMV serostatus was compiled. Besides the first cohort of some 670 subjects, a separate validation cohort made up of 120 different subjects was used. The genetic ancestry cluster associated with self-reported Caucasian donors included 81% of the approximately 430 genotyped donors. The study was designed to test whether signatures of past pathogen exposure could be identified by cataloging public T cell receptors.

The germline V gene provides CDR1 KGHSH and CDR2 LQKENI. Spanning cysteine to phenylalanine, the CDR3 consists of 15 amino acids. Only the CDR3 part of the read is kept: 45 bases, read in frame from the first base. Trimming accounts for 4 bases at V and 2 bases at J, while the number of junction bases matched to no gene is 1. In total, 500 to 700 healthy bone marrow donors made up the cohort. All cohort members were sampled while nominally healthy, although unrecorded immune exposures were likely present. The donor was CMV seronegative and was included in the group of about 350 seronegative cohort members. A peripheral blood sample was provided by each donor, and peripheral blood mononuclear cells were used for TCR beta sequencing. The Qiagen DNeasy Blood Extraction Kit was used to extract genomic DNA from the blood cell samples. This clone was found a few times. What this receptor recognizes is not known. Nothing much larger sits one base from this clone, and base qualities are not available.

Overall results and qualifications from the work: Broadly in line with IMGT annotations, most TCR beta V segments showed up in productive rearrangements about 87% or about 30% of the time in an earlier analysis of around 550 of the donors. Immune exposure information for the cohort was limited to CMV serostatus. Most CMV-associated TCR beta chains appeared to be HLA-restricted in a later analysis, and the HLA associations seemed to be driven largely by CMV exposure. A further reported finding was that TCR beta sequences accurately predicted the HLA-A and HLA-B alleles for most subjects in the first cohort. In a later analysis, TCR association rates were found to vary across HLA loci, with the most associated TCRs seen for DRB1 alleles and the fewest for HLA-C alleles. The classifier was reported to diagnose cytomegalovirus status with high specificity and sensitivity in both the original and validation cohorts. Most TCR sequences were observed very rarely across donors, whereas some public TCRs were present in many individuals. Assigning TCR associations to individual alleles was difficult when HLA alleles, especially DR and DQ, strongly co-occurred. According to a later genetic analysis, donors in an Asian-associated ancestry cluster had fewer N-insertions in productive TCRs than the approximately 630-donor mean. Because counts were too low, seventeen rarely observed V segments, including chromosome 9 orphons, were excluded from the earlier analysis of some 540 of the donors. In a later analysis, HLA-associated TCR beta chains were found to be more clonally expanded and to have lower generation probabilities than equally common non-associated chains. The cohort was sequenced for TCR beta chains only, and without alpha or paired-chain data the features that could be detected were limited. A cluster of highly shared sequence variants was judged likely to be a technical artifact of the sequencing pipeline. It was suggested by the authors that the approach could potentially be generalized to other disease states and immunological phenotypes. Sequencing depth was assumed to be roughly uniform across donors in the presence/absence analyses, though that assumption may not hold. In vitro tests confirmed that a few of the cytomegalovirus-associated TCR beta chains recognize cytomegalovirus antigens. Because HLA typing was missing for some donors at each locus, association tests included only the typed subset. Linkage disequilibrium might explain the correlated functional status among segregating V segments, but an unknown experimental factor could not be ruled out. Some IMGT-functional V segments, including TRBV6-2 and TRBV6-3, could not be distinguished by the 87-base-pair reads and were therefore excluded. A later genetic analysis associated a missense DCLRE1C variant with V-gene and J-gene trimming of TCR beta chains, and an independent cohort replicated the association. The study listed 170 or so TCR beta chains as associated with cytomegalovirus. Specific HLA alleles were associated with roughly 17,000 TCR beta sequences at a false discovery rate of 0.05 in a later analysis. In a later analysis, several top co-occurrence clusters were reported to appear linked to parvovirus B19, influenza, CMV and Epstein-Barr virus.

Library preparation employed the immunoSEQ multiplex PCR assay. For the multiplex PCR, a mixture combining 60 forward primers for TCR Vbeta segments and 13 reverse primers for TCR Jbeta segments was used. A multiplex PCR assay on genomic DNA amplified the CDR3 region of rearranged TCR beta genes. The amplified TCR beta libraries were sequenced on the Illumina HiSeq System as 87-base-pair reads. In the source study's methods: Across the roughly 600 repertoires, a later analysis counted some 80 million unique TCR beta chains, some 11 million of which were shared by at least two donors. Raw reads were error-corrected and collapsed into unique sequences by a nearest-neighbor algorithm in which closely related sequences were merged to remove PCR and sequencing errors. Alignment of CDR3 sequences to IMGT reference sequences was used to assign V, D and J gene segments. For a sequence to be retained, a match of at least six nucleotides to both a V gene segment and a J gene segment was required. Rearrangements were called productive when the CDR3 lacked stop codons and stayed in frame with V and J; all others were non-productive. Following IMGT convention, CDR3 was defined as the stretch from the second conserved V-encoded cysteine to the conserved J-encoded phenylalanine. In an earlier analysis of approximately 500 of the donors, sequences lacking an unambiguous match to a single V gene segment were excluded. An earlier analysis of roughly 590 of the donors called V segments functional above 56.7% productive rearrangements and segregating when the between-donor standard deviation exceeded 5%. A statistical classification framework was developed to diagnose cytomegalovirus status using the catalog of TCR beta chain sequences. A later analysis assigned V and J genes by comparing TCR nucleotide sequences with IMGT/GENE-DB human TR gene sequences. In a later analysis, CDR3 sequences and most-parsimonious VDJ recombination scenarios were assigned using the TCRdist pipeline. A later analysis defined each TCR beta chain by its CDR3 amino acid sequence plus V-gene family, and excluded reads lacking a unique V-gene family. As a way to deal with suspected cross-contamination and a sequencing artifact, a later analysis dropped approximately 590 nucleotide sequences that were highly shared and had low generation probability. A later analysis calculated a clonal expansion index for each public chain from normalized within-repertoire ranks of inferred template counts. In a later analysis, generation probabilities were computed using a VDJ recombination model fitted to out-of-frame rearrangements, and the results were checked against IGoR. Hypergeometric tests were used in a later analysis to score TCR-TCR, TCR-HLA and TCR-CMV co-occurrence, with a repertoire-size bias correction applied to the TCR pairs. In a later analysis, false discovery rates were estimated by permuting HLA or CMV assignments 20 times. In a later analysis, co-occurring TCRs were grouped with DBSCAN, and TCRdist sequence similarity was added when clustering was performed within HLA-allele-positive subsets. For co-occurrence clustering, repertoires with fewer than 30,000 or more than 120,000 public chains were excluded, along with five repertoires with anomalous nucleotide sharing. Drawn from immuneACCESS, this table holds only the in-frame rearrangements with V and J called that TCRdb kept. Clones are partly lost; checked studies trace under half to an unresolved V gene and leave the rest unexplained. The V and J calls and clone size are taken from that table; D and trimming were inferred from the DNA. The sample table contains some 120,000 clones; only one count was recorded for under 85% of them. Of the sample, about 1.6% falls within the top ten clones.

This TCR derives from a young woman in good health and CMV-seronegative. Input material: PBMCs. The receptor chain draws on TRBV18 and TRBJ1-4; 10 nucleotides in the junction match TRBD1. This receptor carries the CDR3 CASSRDRGTNEKLFF. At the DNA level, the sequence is TGTGCCAGCTCACGGGACAGGGGTACTAATGAAAAACTGTTTTTT.